Listed below are T cell receptor beta chains from one sample, sequenced in a study of OX40 agonist ivuxolimab in advanced cancers. Produced via immunoSEQ multiplex PCR; TCRdb's table is partial and in-frame only. The sample shows about 45,000 clones, 82% of them seen only once. Material: CD4+ or CD8+ T cells sorted from blood, obtained in a trial of the OX40 agonist ivuxolimab. These receptors originate from an adult with an advanced solid tumor such as melanoma, head and neck, liver or kidney cancer. The CDR3 runs from the conserved cysteine through the conserved F or W. The D gene is left open where the match is weak. Part of the rows lack a size; the others show once, few, many or a class for expanded clones.

v_gene	j_gene	abundance	d_gene	CDR3nt	CDR3aa
TRBV5-6	TRBJ2-7	NA	NA	TGTGCCAGCAGCTTCGATTACTCGGGGGAGCAGTACTTC	CASSFDYSGEQYF
TRBV11-1	TRBJ2-1	NA	NA	TGTGCCAGCAGCTTCAACCCAAGCTCCTACAATGAGCAGTTCTTC	CASSFNPSSYNEQFF
TRBV10-2	TRBJ2-1	NA	TRBD2	TGCGCCAGCCTGACTAGCGGGAGATACAATGAGCAGTTCTTC	CASLTSGRYNEQFF
TRBV18	TRBJ1-5	few	NA	TGTGCCAGCTCCCCTTCGCAGGAAATTCAGCCCCAGCATTTT	CASSPSQEIQPQHF
TRBV5-6	TRBJ1-5	NA	TRBD1	TGTGCCAGCAGCTTAGCAGGGGGCTTTCAGCCCCAGCATTTT	CASSLAGGFQPQHF
TRBV27	TRBJ2-1	NA	TRBD2	TGTGCCAGCAGCCGCTTCGGGGGTAGCGGGATAATAAATGAGCAGTTCTTC	CASSRFGGSGIINEQFF
TRBV30	TRBJ1-6	NA	NA	TGTGCCTGGTCCGACCAATTTCTCTCCTATAATTCACCCCTCCACTTT	CAWSDQFLSYNSPLHF
TRBV11-2	TRBJ2-2	NA	TRBD1	TGTGCCAGCAGCACTACAGGGGGAAACGGGGAGCTGTTTTTT	CASSTTGGNGELFF
TRBV7-7	TRBJ2-1	NA	NA	TGTGCTAGCAGCTTAGCGAGATTTGGTGAGCAGTTCTTC	CASSLARFGEQFF
TRBV27	TRBJ1-2	NA	NA	TGTGCCAGCAGTTTGAATGGGGTGGGTGGCTACACCTTC	CASSLNGVGGYTF
TRBV7-9	TRBJ2-3	NA	TRBD1	TGTGCCAGCAGCAGGACCCCGGGACAGGGTTCAGATACGCAGTATTTT	CASSRTPGQGSDTQYF
TRBV21-1	TRBJ1-5	once	NA	TGTGCCAGCAGCAAAGTAGATCGTCCGGGACAGGGAGGTCAGCCCCAGCATTTT	CASSKVDRPGQGGQPQHF
TRBV30	TRBJ2-2	NA	NA	TGTGCCTGGGCCGGGACCCCGAACACCGGGGAGCTGTTTTTT	CAWAGTPNTGELFF
TRBV6-5	TRBJ1-2	NA	TRBD1	TGTGCCAGCAGGACGACAGGGCTTAACTATGGCTACACCTTC	CASRTTGLNYGYTF
TRBV18	TRBJ2-5	NA	NA	TGTGCCAGCTCACCACGTAGGGGGGGCGTCGACGCCGGGACCCAGTACTTC	CASSPRRGGVDAGTQYF
TRBV27	TRBJ1-2	NA	TRBD1	TGTGCCAGCAGTTTGGGACAGATGACTGGCTACACCTTC	CASSLGQMTGYTF
TRBV11-3	TRBJ2-4	NA	TRBD1	TGTGCCAGCAGCTTAGGGACAACAGGGGACATTCAGTACTTC	CASSLGTTGDIQYF
TRBV30	TRBJ1-2	NA	NA	TGTGCCTGGAGCCACCCAGGGAAACCCAACTATGGCTACACCTTC	CAWSHPGKPNYGYTF
TRBV20-1	TRBJ2-6	NA	NA	TGCAGTGGTTCCGGGGCCAACGTCCTGACTTTC	CSGSGANVLTF
TRBV6-5	TRBJ1-6	NA	NA	TGTGCCAGCCCGCAGAAATTAAATTCACCCCTCCACTTT	CASPQKLNSPLHF
TRBV27	TRBJ2-7	NA	NA	TGTGCCAGCAGTTTATCTCGGGCTGGGATCCAAGCCTACGAGCAGTACTTC	CASSLSRAGIQAYEQYF
TRBV2	TRBJ2-5	NA	NA	TGTGCCAGCAGTGAAGGGGCTAGCCGGGAGACCCAGTACTTC	CASSEGASRETQYF
TRBV29-1	TRBJ1-2	medium-sized	NA	TGCAGCGTTGAAGCACCCGGACAGTATGGCTACACCTTC	CSVEAPGQYGYTF
TRBV7-6	TRBJ2-3	NA	TRBD2	TGTGCCAGCGGGGGCCTAGCGGGAGGAGCAGATACGCAGTATTTT	CASGGLAGGADTQYF
TRBV2	TRBJ1-2	few	NA	TGTGCCAGCAGGGACCCCATCCTGACCGGTCGGTCTGGCTACACCTTC	CASRDPILTGRSGYTF
TRBV10-1	TRBJ2-7	NA	NA	TGCGCCAGCAGTGAACAGGCACCCCCCTACGAGCAGTACTTC	CASSEQAPPYEQYF
TRBV29-1	TRBJ1-6	few	NA	TGCAGCGTTGAAGGAGCCAGAGACGGACCCTCCTATAATTCACCCCTCCACTTT	CSVEGARDGPSYNSPLHF
TRBV29-1	TRBJ2-7	NA	NA	TGCAGCGTTGAAGATCTGGGCAGAAGCTCCTACGAGCAGTACTTC	CSVEDLGRSSYEQYF
TRBV9	TRBJ2-1	NA	TRBD1	TGTGCCAGCAGCGTGGACAGGTATAGCAATGAGCAGTTCTTC	CASSVDRYSNEQFF
TRBV6-6	TRBJ1-4	NA	NA	TGTGCCAGCAGTTCCCGGCCCAGGGTTAATGAAAAACTGTTTTTT	CASSSRPRVNEKLFF
TRBV30	TRBJ1-5	NA	TRBD1	TGTGCCTGGAGTTTCCCCTCCACCGGGACAGTAGGCAATCAGCCCCAGCATTTT	CAWSFPSTGTVGNQPQHF
TRBV5-6	TRBJ2-7	NA	NA	TGTGCCAGCAGCTTGTGGAGGGGGAATTTGATTGTCTACGAGCAGTACTTC	CASSLWRGNLIVYEQYF
TRBV4-1	TRBJ2-2	few	TRBD2	TGCGCCAGCAGTTCTCCGACTGGTGTAGCGGGTAACACCGGGGAGCTGTTTTTT	CASSSPTGVAGNTGELFF
TRBV6-6	TRBJ2-7	NA	NA	TGTGCCAGCAGTCAGTGGGGCAGTACCTACGAGCAGTACTTC	CASSQWGSTYEQYF
TRBV5-1	TRBJ2-2	NA	NA	TGCGCCAGCAGCACGGAACGGTCCGGTAGGACCGGGGAGCTGTTTTTT	CASSTERSGRTGELFF
TRBV2	TRBJ2-2	NA	NA	TGTGCCAGCAGTAGGGACATGGACGACACCGGGGAGCTGTTTTTT	CASSRDMDDTGELFF
TRBV5-1	TRBJ1-5	NA	NA	TGCGCCAGCAGCTTGGGAGGGGTAGGCAATCAGCCCCAGCATTTT	CASSLGGVGNQPQHF
TRBV5-6	TRBJ2-5	NA	NA	TGTGCCAGCAGCGTCTCAGAGACCCAGTACTTC	CASSVSETQYF
TRBV5-4	TRBJ2-1	NA	NA	TGTGCCATCGGAGAGGAAATTTGGGATGAGCAGTTCTTC	CAIGEEIWDEQFF
TRBV7-9	TRBJ1-2	NA	TRBD1	TGTGCCAGCAGCTATCGCAGGGGGCGCGATGGCTACACCTTC	CASSYRRGRDGYTF
TRBV6-6	TRBJ2-7	once	TRBD2	TGTGCCAGCAGTCTAGCGGGTTTTCACGAGCAGTACTTC	CASSLAGFHEQYF
TRBV7-9	TRBJ1-1	NA	NA	TGTGCCAGCAGCGGAGCCAGGGGCCTGAACACTGAAGCTTTCTTT	CASSGARGLNTEAFF
TRBV2	TRBJ2-5	NA	NA	TGTGCCAGCAGTGAAAATGGCGTTGGGACCCAGTACTTC	CASSENGVGTQYF
TRBV10-2	TRBJ2-5	NA	NA	TGCGCCAGCAGTGAGTCTTCAGTTCTGGGCACCCAGTACTTC	CASSESSVLGTQYF
TRBV6-1	TRBJ1-1	once	NA	TGTGCCAGCAGTGAACACATACGGGGAACTGAAGCTTTCTTT	CASSEHIRGTEAFF
TRBV30	TRBJ2-5	few	NA	TGTGCCTGGGGGGGGGAGACCCAGTACTTC	CAWGGETQYF
TRBV9	TRBJ2-1	once	TRBD2	TGTGCCAGCAGCGCCCGGGACTATGCCTACAATGAGCAGTTCTTC	CASSARDYAYNEQFF
TRBV5-1	TRBJ2-7	NA	TRBD1	TGCGCCAGCAGCTCTTCCGGGACAGGGGTGAACGAGCAGTACTTC	CASSSSGTGVNEQYF
TRBV5-4	TRBJ2-7	NA	NA	TGTGCCAGCAGCTTGGATGGACCAGCCCTCGAGCAGTACTTC	CASSLDGPALEQYF
TRBV6-1	TRBJ2-7	NA	NA	TGTGCCAGCAATAAGAGACTCTCCTACGAGCAGTACTTC	CASNKRLSYEQYF
TRBV19	TRBJ1-5	NA	TRBD1	TGTGCCAGCGGAGGGACAGGAAGATATCAGCCCCAGCATTTT	CASGGTGRYQPQHF
TRBV5-1	TRBJ2-3	NA	NA	TGCGCCAGCAGCACCGATAGCACAGATACGCAGTATTTT	CASSTDSTDTQYF
TRBV19	TRBJ2-7	NA	NA	TGTGCCAGTAGTATGGGCATTCTGTCCTCCTACGAGCAGTACTTC	CASSMGILSSYEQYF
TRBV6-5	TRBJ2-7	NA	TRBD1	TGTGCCAGCAGCGATCCGGGACAGGGGCTCTACGAGCAGTACTTC	CASSDPGQGLYEQYF